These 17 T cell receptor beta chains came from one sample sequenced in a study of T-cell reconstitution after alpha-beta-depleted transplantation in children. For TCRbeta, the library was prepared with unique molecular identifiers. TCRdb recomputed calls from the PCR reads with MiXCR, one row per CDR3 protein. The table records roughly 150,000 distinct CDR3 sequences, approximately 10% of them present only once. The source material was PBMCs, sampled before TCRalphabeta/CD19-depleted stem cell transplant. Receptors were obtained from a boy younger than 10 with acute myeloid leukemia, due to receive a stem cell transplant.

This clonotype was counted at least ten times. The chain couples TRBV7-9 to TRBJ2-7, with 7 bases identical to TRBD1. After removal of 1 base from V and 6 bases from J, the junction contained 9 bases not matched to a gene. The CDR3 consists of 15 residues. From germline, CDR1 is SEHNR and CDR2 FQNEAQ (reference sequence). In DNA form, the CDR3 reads TGTGCCAGCAGCTTAGTCAAGGCAGGGGGAAGCGAGCAGTACTTC. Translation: CASSLVKAGGSEQYF.

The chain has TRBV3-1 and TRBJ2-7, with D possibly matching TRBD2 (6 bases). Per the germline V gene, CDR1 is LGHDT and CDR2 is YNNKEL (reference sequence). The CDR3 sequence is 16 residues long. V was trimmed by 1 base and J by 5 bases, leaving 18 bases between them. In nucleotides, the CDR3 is TGTGCCAGCAGCCAAGTTATCGGGAGTGTGAACGACGAGCAGTACTTC. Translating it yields CASSQVIGSVNDEQYF.

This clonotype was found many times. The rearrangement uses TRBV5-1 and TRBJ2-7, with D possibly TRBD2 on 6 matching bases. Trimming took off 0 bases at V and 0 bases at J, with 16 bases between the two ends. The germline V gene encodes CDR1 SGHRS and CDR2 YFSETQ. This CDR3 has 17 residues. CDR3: CASSLAYGGASSYEQYF. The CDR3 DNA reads TGCGCCAGCAGCTTGGCCTATGGAGGGGCAAGCTCCTACGAGCAGTACTTC.

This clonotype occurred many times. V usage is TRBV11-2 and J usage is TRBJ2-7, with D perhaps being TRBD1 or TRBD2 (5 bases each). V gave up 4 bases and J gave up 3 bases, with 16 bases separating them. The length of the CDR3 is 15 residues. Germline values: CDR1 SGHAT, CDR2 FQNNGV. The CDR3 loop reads CASSSAGTGGYEQYF. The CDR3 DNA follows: TGTGCCAGCAGCTCAGCCGGGACCGGAGGCTACGAGCAGTACTTC.

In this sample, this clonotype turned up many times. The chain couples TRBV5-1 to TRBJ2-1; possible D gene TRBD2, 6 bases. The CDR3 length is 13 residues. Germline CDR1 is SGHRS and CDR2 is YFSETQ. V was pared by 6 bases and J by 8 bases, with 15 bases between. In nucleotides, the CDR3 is TGCGCCAGCAACCTGCTAACGGGGGATGAGCAGTTCTTC. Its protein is CASNLLTGDEQFF.

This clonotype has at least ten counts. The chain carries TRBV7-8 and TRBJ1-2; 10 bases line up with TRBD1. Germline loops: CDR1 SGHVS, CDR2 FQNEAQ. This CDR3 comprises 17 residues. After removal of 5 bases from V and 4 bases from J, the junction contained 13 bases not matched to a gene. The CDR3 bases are TGTGCCAGCAGCCCCCTCTGGGGACAGGGGAAGGGCTATGGCTACACCTTC. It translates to CASSPLWGQGKGYGYTF.

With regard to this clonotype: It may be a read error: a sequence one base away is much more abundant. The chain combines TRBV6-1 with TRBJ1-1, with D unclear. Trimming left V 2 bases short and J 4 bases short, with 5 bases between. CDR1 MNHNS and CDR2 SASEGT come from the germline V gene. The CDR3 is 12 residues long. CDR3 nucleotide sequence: TGTGCCAGCAGTGAAATGACCACTGAAGCTTTCTTT. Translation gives CASSEMTTEAFF.

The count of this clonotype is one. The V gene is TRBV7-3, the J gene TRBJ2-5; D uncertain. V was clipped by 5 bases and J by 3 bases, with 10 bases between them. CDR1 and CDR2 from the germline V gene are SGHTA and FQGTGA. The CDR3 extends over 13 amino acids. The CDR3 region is CASSQDGEETQYF. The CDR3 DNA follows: TGTGCCAGCAGCCAGGACGGTGAAGAGACCCAGTACTTC.

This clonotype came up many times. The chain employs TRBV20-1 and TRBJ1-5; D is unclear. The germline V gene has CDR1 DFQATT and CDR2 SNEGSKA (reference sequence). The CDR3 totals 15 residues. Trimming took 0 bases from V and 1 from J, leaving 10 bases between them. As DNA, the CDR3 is TGCAGTGCTAGAGATGGCGGACGGAGCAATCAGCCCCAGCATTTT. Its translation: CSARDGGRSNQPQHF.

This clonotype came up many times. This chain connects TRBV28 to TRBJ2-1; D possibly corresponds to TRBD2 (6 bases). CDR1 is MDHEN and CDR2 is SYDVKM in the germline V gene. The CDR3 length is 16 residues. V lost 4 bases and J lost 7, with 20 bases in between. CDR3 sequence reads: CASSSLGGRQGNEQFF. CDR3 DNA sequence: TGTGCCAGCAGTTCCCTGGGAGGACGCCAGGGTAATGAGCAGTTCTTC.

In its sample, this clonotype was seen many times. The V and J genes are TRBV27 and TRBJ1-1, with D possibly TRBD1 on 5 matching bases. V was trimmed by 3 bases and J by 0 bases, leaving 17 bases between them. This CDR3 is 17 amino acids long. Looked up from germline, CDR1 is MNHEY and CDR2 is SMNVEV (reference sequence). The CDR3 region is CASSFGRNSGLNTEAFF. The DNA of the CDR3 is TGTGCCAGCAGTTTCGGTCGCAACTCAGGGCTGAACACTGAAGCTTTCTTT.

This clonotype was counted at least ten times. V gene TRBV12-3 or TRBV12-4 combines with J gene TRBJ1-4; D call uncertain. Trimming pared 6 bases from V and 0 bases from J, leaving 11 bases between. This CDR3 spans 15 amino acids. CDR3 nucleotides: TGTGCCAGCAGCCGCGGACCTGCAACTAATGAAAAACTGTTTTTT. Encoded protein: CASSRGPATNEKLFF.

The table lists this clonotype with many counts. CDR3 nucleotides: TGTGCCAGCAGCCAAGAGGGGTACTATGGCTACACCTTC. It is translated as CASSQEGYYGYTF. The rearrangement links TRBV14 to TRBJ1-2; unclear D gene. Trimming removed 0 bases at V and 3 bases at J, with 5 bases between. The V gene's germline CDR1 is SGHDN and CDR2 FVKESK. CDR3 length: 13 amino acids.

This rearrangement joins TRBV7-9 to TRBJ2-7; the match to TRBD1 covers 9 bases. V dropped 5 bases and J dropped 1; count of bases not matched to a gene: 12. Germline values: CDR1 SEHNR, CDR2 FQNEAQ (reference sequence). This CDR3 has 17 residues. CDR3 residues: CASSIGPGQGGSYEQYF. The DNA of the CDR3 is TGTGCCAGCAGCATAGGGCCGGGACAGGGTGGATCCTACGAGCAGTACTTC.

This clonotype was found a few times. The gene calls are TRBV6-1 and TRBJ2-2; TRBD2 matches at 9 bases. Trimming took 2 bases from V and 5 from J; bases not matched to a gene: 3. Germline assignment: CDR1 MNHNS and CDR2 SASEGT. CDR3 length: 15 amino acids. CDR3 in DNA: TGTGCCAGCAGTGAACCCCTAGCGGGAACCGGGGAGCTGTTTTTT. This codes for CASSEPLAGTGELFF.

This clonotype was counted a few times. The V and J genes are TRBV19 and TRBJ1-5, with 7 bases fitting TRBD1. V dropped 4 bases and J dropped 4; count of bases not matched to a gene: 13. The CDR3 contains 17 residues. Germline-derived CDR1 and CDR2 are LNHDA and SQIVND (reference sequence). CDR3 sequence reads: CASSKSQGGTDNQPQHF. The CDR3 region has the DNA TGTGCCAGTAGTAAGTCTCAGGGGGGAACGGATAATCAGCCCCAGCATTTT.

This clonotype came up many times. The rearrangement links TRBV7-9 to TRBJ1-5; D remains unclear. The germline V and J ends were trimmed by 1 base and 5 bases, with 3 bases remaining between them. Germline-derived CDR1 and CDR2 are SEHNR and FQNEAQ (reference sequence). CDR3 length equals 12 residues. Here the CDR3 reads CASSLEYQPQHF. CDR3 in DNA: TGTGCCAGCAGCTTAGAGTATCAGCCCCAGCATTTT.